This TCR beta chain was captured in a study of blood T cell repertoires in COVID-19. Overall study: The samples span acute and convalescent COVID-19 from the United States, Italy and Spain.

Cohort assignment relied on participant-reported clinical history. Recovery among Cohort 3 donors was established by two negative PCRs, clearance, or symptom resolution. CDR3 size: 17 residues. Germline V lookup: CDR1 SGHNT, CDR2 YYREEE (reference sequence). Unmatched junction bases numbered 8, after V lost 0 bases and J lost 6 bases. Original analysis: Scientists estimated how many nucleated cells there were by amplifying reference gene primers. Clones were sequenced by immunoSEQ multiplex PCR, and TCRdb holds only the in-frame ones, with some missing. V and J calls and clone size are those listed in that table; D and trimming were worked out from the DNA. The top ten hold 5.5% to 7% of the sample, which has hundreds of thousands of clones, around 90% seen once.

This chain uses TRBV5-4 with TRBJ2-1; TRBD2 matches at 11 bases. The sample consisted of PBMCs or T cells enriched from blood (not recorded which). The clonotype originates from a woman between 35 and 50 years old who had recovered from COVID-19. The CDR3 coding sequence is TGTGCCAGCAGCTTGGGTAGCGGGAGGGCCGGTCGCAATGAGCAGTTCTTC. Protein product: CASSLGSGRAGRNEQFF.